A single TCR beta chain is shown here with its context. What it binds is unknown. The CDR3 loop spans 14 amino acids. V lost 4 bases to trimming and J lost 8 bases; unmatched junction nucleotides: 6. Per germline, CDR1 SGHRS and CDR2 YFSETQ. These data are taken from a study of T cells after posttransplantation cyclophosphamide. Points from the study as a whole: Later post-transplant blood repertoires were often dominated by donor CD8+ memory clones.

Busulfan-fludarabine conditioning, marrow transplant, and cyclophosphamide on days +3 and +4 were administered. Method: immunoSEQ multiplex PCR; TCRdb's copy keeps in-frame clones and lacks some. The table shows 750 to 850 clones, with 76% occurring only once. The rearrangement joins TRBV5-1 to TRBJ2-1; 10 nucleotides line up with TRBD1. Sequences were derived from CD4+ T cells sorted from blood, sampled after an allogeneic stem cell transplant with post-transplant cyclophosphamide. This receptor was obtained from a female patient younger than 45 who received an allogeneic stem cell transplant from a related donor, was CMV-positive, and had no GVHD. Some T cells may be transferred from the graft donor. CDR3 sequence: CASSLLTGGDEQFF. CDR3 in DNA: TGCGCCAGCAGCCTCCTGACAGGGGGCGATGAGCAGTTCTTC.